Included here is one T cell receptor beta chain sequence, with context. The antigen is undetermined. Unique molecular identifiers were built into the TCR beta cDNA libraries. A population of about 0.95 to 10 million T cells gave rise to about 500,000 cDNA molecules. TCRdb passed the PCR reads through MiXCR, listing each CDR3 protein once. The data show roughly 200,000 distinct CDR3 sequences, 25% to 30% seen once. Germline CDR1 reads MNHEY; CDR2 reads SVGAGI. The germline V and J ends were trimmed by 2 bases and 4 bases, with 5 bases remaining between them. The CDR3 has 12 amino acids. This sample was taken from a study of post-analysis software for immune sequencing data. Study details: Relapsing-remitting, secondary progressive and progressive-relapsing forms of multiple sclerosis all featured among disease courses.

The study, taken as a whole, reports: Five TRBV segments were more frequent in patients than controls; TRBV5-6, TRBV5-1 and TRBV20-1 belonged to this group. The study found significantly lower normalized Chao1 diversity in multiple sclerosis patients than in controls. Same-batch preparations were strongly co-clustered by F measure.

This clonotype was sampled from a girl aged 2-17 years with multiple sclerosis. Sequenced material: blood. The chain carries TRBV6-5 and TRBJ2-5; D gene uncertain. DNA of the CDR3: TGTGCCAGCAGTTACCCGGCAGAGACCCAGTACTTC. Its protein is CASSYPAETQYF.